This record concerns one TCR beta chain sequence. The CDR3 sequence is 16 residues long. Germline V gives CDR1 SGHNT, CDR2 YYREEE (reference sequence). V was trimmed by 4 bases and J by 2 bases, leaving 15 bases between them. Original data processing: By means of reference gene primer amplification, nucleated cell counts were estimated. Profiled with immunoSEQ multiplex PCR; TCRdb holds only in-frame clones, not every one. V and J calls and clone size come straight from that table; D and trimming were deduced from the DNA. The sample lists approximately 20,000 clones, around 87% occurring once. The data stem from a study of blood T cell repertoires in COVID-19. Looking at the study overall: Some COVID-19 samples were acute and others convalescent; all came from the United States, Italy and Spain. From T cells, B-cell-depleted T cells, or PBMCs came the material, which was cDNA or gDNA.

This chain joins TRBV5-4 and TRBJ1-4; perhaps TRBD1 as D (6 bases). The sequenced sample consisted of peripheral blood. The TCR comes from a man in his 70s with acute or convalescent COVID-19. This chain's CDR3 is CASSPDSRMTNEKLFF. In DNA form, the CDR3 reads TGTGCCAGCAGCCCGGACAGCCGTATGACTAATGAAAAACTGTTTTTT.